The 5 T cell receptor beta chains given below trace back to one sample, sequenced in a study of technical replicates of blood from several donors (dated by TCRdb to about 2017). Library preparation used the immunoSEQ multiplex PCR assay. TCRdb limited this immuneACCESS table to in-frame rearrangements with V and J called. A share of clones is missing; checked studies link under half to unresolved V genes, and the rest is unexplained. This sample comprises about 66,000 clones, around 97% of them detected only once. The ten largest clones add up to roughly 0.25% of the sample. Input material: T cells isolated from PBMCs. These receptors were collected from a human donor in good health.

This chain joins TRBV6-5 and TRBJ1-3; D is undetermined. V was pared by 0 bases and J by 0 bases, with 9 bases between. The CDR3 covers 16 residues. Germline assignment: CDR1 MNHEY and CDR2 SVGAGI. The CDR3 nucleotides read TGTGCCAGCAGTTACTCGGTTGTGCGCTCTGGAAACACCATATATTTT. As protein: CASSYSVVRSGNTIYF.

This chain uses TRBV30 with TRBJ1-2; D remains ambiguous. Trimming left V 4 bases short and J 1 base short, with 13 bases between. CDR3 size: 14 residues. Germline V gives CDR1 GTSNPN, CDR2 SVGIG (reference sequence). CDR3 loop: CAWNLWGDNYGYTF. The CDR3, as DNA: TGTGCCTGGAACCTGTGGGGAGATAACTATGGCTACACCTTC.

This chain uses TRBV21-1 with TRBJ1-2; whether TRBD1, the table's D call, matches the DNA was not checked. TRBV21-1 is listed as a pseudogene. The CDR3 extends over 18 amino acids. The CDR3 spells CASSPLSGTGNRDYGYTF. Written as DNA, the CDR3 is TGTGCCAGCAGCCCCCTCTCTGGGACAGGAAATCGGGACTATGGCTACACCTTC.

This clone was seen just once. The chain has TRBV7-3 and TRBJ2-2, with TRBD1 as a possible D gene (6 bases). The V end was cut by 3 bases, the J end by 8 bases, with 19 bases between. Germline V gives CDR1 SGHTA, CDR2 FQGTGA. This CDR3 is 16 amino acids long. In DNA form, the CDR3 reads TGTGCCAGCAGCTTGGTGGGGGCAAACATACCTGGGGAGCTGTTTTTT. Translated, it gives CASSLVGANIPGELFF.

The CDR3 nucleotides read TGTGCCTGGAGTCCGACAGGGGGCGGTGAGACCCAGTACTTC. This sequence encodes CAWSPTGGGETQYF. J is TRBJ2-5 and V is TRBV30; 10 positions match TRBD1. This CDR3 comprises 14 residues. Germline CDR1 GTSNPN, CDR2 SVGIG (reference sequence). Unmatched junction bases numbered 5, after V lost 2 bases and J lost 5 bases.